This T cell receptor beta chain appears in the sequencing data of a study of blood T cell repertoires in COVID-19. Study in general: Samples came from the United States, Italy and Spain, spanning acute and convalescent COVID-19.

CDR3 length: 15 amino acids. The V end lost 2 bases, the J end lost 8 bases, and 18 bases lay between the germline ends. The germline V gene encodes CDR1 MNHEY and CDR2 SVGAGI. In the study's own analysis: Estimation of nucleated cell counts was performed using reference gene primer amplification. Libraries were prepared by immunoSEQ multiplex PCR; TCRdb keeps only in-frame clonotypes and omits some of them. That table furnishes V, J and clone size, whereas the DNA furnished D and trimming. The sample shows a few hundred thousand clones, 84% of them seen only once. The sequence was obtained from a woman aged 60-75 years with acute or convalescent COVID-19. This sequence joins TRBV6-5 and TRBJ1-2; D perhaps matches TRBD1 (5 bases). Input material: peripheral blood. The chain's CDR3 is CASSYSGGAARGYTF. For the CDR3, the DNA is TGTGCCAGCAGTTACAGCGGGGGAGCAGCCCGAGGCTACACCTTC.